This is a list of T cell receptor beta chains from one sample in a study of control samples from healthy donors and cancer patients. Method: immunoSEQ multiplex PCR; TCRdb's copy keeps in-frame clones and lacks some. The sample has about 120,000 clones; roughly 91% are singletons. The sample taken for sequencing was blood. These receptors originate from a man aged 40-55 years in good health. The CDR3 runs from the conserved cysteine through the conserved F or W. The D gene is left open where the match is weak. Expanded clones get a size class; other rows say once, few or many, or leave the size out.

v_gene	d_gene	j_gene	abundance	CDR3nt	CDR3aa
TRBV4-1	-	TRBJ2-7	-	TGCGCCAGCAGCCAAGCAACCCGGACCTCCTACGAGCAGTACTTC	CASSQATRTSYEQYF
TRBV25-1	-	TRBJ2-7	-	TGTGCCAGCAGTGAATTTTCCAGTATCTACGAGCAGTACTTC	CASSEFSSIYEQYF
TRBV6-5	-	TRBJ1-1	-	TGTGCCAGCAGTTACTCGAGAAGGGAAAGCACTGAAGCTTTCTTT	CASSYSRRESTEAFF
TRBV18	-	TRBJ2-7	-	TGTGCCAGCTCACCAGGGGGGGCCGAGCAGTACTTC	CASSPGGAEQYF
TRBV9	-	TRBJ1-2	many	TGTGCCAGCAGCGTGGCAGGGACACCTCCTAACTATGGCTACACCTTC	CASSVAGTPPNYGYTF
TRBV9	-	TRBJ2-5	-	TGTGCCAGCAGCGGTGGGGGCGGTGAGACCCAGTACTTC	CASSGGGGETQYF
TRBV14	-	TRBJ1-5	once	TGTGCCAGCAGCCAAGAGTGGGGGGCACGAAATCAGCCCCAGCATTTT	CASSQEWGARNQPQHF
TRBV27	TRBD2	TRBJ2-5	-	TGTGCCAGCAGTTTAGCGCTACTAGCGGGGGGGCGAGAGACCCAGTACTTC	CASSLALLAGGRETQYF
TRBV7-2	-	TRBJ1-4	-	TGTGCCAGCAGCTTATTGGCGGGGGGTAATGAAAAACTGTTTTTT	CASSLLAGGNEKLFF
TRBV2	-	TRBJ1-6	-	TGTGCCAGCAATCGTGGGGTTTCGGGCTTCTCACCCCTCCACTTT	CASNRGVSGFSPLHF
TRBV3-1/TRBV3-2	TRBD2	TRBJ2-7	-	TGTGCCAGCAGCCATACTAGCGGGGGGTACGAGCAGTACTTC	CASSHTSGGYEQYF
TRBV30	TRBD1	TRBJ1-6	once	TGTGCCTGGAGTTTGTTCGGGACAGGCGTTAATTCACCCCTCCACTTT	CAWSLFGTGVNSPLHF
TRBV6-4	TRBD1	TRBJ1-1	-	TGTGCCAGCAGTGACTCGAGAGGGGGCGCTTCGGGGACTGAAGCTTTCTTT	CASSDSRGGASGTEAFF
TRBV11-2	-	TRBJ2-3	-	TGTGCCAGCAGCCACGCCGGGTGGGCGTCCACTAGCACAGATACGCAGTATTTT	CASSHAGWASTSTDTQYF
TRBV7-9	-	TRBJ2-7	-	TGTGCCAGCAGCCCCACCGGGGTCTCCTACGAGCAGTACTTC	CASSPTGVSYEQYF
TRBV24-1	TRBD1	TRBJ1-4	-	TGTGCCACCAGTGATCCCCGGAACAGGGGTGAAAAACTGTTTTTT	CATSDPRNRGEKLFF
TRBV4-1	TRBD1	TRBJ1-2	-	TGCGCCAGCAGCCAATCCCCGGGACAGACGAATCCTGGCTACACCTTC	CASSQSPGQTNPGYTF
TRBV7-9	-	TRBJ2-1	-	TGTGCCAGCAGCTTAGGGGACTTTTCAACCAATGAGCAGTTCTTC	CASSLGDFSTNEQFF
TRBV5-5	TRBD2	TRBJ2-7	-	TGTGCCAGCAGCCGGGAGGCGGAGGGTACCTACGAGCAGTACTTC	CASSREAEGTYEQYF
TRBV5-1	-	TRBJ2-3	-	TGCGCCAGCAGCTTCGCGGGGATCGGCACAGATACGCAGTATTTT	CASSFAGIGTDTQYF
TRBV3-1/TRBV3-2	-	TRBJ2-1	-	TGTGCCAGCAGCCCGGGCCTCGGCAGTTTAGGGTTCTTC	CASSPGLGSLGFF
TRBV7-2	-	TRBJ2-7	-	TGTGCCAGCAGCTCAAATAGAGTAACCTACGAGCAGTACTTC	CASSSNRVTYEQYF
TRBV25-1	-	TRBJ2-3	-	TGTGCCAGCAGTGGCTCCGCGGATACGCAGTATTTT	CASSGSADTQYF